The clone carrying this T cell receptor (beta chain) was counted between two and nine times. As yet, its antigen is unknown. This CDR3 has 15 residues. V gave up 1 base and J gave up 7 bases; unmatched junction bases: 1. Germline loops: CDR1 SGHTA, CDR2 FQGNSA. The data originate from a study of T cells in Graves' hyperthyroidism and ophthalmopathy. Patients were aged 18 to 65, had disease duration under 2 months, and had newly diagnosed hyperthyroidism. General study findings and limits: Ophthalmopathy was model-predicted a median about 7.1 months pre-onset.

Using RNA transcripts as the source, TCR beta CDR3 regions were amplified. TCR CDR3 underwent first-round RT-PCR with the HTBI primer set. MiXCR, run by TCRdb on the multiplex PCR reads, gives a single entry per CDR3 protein. The sample carries about 420,000 distinct CDR3 sequences, roughly 13% recorded once. The chain has TRBV7-2 and TRBJ1-6, with 10 bases identical to TRBD1. The material sequenced was blood. The receptor was isolated from a young woman with Graves' hyperthyroidism. The DNA for the CDR3 is TGTGCCAGCAGCTTAGGGGGACAGGGGAATTCACCCCTCCACTTT. Translating it yields CASSLGGQGNSPLHF.